What follows describes a single T cell receptor (beta chain). This specimen belongs to a study of CD8+ T cells in alopecia areata. Investigators isolated RNA and reverse transcribed it into cDNA to act as the sequencing template. Produced via immunoSEQ multiplex PCR; TCRdb's table is partial and in-frame only. Of roughly 59,000 clones listed, more than 40% were seen once; the top ten hold about 18%. The CDR3 consists of 15 residues. Trimming at V came to 2 bases and at J to 5 bases, leaving 8 bases not matched to a gene. Germline-derived CDR1 and CDR2 are SQVTM and ANQGSEA. Specimen: CD8+ T cells sorted from blood, collected at week 0. The gene calls are TRBV29-1 and TRBJ1-2, with TRBD1 matching over 10 bases. The TCR was taken from a human donor with alopecia areata. CDR3 residues: CSVEIGQGVTYGYTF. The CDR3 DNA sequence: TGCAGCGTTGAAATTGGACAGGGGGTGACATATGGCTACACCTTC.